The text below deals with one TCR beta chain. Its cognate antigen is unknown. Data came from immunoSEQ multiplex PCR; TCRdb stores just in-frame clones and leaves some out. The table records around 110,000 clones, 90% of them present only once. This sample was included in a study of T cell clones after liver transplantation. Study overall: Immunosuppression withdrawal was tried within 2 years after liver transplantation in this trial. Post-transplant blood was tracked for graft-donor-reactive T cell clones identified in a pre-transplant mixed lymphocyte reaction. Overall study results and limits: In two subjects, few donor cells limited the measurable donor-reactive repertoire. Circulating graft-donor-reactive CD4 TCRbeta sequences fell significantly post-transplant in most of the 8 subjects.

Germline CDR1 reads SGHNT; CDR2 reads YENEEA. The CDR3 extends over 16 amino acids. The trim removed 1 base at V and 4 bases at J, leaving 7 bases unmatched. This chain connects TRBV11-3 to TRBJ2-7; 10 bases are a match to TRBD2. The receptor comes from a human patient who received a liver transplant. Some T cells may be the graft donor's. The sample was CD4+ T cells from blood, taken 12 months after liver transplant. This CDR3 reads CASSLGSSGSGYEQYF. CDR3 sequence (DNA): TGTGCCAGCAGCTTAGGATCTAGCGGGAGTGGTTACGAGCAGTACTTC.